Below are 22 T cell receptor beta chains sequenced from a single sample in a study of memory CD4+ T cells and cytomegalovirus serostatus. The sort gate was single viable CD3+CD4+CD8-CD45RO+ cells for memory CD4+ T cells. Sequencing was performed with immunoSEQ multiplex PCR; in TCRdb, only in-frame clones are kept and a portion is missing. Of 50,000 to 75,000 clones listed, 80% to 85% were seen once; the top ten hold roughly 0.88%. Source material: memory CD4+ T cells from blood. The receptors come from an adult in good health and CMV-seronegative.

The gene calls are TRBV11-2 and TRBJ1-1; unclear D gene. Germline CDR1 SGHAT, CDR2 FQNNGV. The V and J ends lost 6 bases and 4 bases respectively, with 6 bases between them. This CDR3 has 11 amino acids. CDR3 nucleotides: TGTGCCAGCAGGTCAGGCACTGAAGCTTTCTTT. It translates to CASRSGTEAFF.

The CDR3 sequence: CASGLGRQGGFLYSSGANVLTF. The DNA for the CDR3 is TGTGCTAGTGGTTTGGGGAGACAGGGCGGTTTCCTTTACTCTTCTGGGGCCAACGTCCTGACTTTC. The rearrangement links TRBV12-5 to TRBJ2-6; 7 bases match TRBD1. Trimming at V came to 1 base and at J to 1 base, leaving 19 bases not matched to a gene. The germline V gene has CDR1 LGHNT and CDR2 FRNRAP. CDR3 length: 22 amino acids. The full variable domain, in which reference TRBV12-5 and TRBJ2-6 provide the parts outside the CDR3, is DARVTQTPRHKVTEMGQEVTMRCQPILGHNTVFWYRQTMMQGLELLAYFRNRAPLDDSGMPKDRFSAEMPDATLATLKIQPSEPRDSAVYFCASGLGRQGGFLYSSGANVLTFGAGSRLTVL.

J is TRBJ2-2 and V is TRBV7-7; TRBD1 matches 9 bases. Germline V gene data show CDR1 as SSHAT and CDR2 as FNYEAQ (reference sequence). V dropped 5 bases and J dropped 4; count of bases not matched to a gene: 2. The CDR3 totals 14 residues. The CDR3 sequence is CASSPDRGTGELFF. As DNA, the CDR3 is TGTGCCAGCAGCCCGGACAGGGGCACCGGGGAGCTGTTTTTT.

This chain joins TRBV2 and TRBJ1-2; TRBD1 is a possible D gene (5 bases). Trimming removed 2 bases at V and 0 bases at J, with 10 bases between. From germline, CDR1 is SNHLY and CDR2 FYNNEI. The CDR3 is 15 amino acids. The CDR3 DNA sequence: TGTGCCAGCAGTGAATTCGGGGGAGCTAACTATGGCTACACCTTC. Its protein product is CASSEFGGANYGYTF. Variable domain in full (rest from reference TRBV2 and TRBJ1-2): EPEVTQTPSHQVTQMGQEVILRCVPISNHLYFYWYRQILGQKVEFLVSFYNNEISEKSEIFDDQFSVERPDGSNFTLKIRSTKLEDSAMYFCASSEFGGANYGYTFGSGTRLTVV.

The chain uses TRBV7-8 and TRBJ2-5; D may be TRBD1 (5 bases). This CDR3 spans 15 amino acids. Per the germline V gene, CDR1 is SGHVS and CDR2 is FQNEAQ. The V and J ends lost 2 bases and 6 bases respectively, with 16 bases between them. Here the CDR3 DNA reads TGTGCCAGCAGCTTATCAACAGGAGAAGTTAAGACCCAGTACTTC. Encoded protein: CASSLSTGEVKTQYF.

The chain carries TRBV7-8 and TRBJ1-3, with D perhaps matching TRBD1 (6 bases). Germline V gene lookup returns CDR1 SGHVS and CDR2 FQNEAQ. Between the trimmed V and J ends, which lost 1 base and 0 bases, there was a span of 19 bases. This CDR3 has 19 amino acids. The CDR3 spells CASSLGTRTHRASGNTIYF. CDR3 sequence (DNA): TGTGCCAGCAGCTTAGGAACCCGGACCCACAGGGCCTCTGGAAACACCATATATTTT.

As DNA, the CDR3 is TGTGCCAGCTCAAAACAGGGGGCTAGAGACGAGCAGTACTTC. Translated: CASSKQGARDEQYF. V gene TRBV18 combines with J gene TRBJ2-7, with TRBD1 identical over 9 bases. V was clipped by 5 bases and J by 5 bases; unmatched bases: 7. Germline loops: CDR1 KGHSH, CDR2 LQKENI. CDR3 size: 14 residues.

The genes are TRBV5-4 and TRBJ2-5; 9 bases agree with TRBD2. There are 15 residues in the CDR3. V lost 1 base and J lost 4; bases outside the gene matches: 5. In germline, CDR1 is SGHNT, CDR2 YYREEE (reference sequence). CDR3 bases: TGTGCCAGCAGCTTGAGGCGGGGGGGCCGAGAGACCCAGTACTTC. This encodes CASSLRRGGRETQYF.

The CDR3 DNA reads TGTGCCAGCAGCTCTCAACCGAAAGAGACCCAGTACTTC. Residues: CASSSQPKETQYF. This sequence joins TRBV7-3 and TRBJ2-5, with unresolved D. The V and J ends lost 4 bases and 3 bases respectively, with 9 bases between them. The germline gives CDR1 SGHTA, CDR2 FQGTGA. The CDR3 sequence is 13 residues long. Combining the CDR3 with reference TRBV7-3 and TRBJ2-5 gives the whole variable domain GAGVSQTPSNKVTEKGKYVELRCDPISGHTALYWYRQSLGQGPEFLIYFQGTGAADDSGLPNDRFFAVRPEGSVSTLKIQRTERGDSAVYLCASSSQPKETQYFGPGTRLLVL.

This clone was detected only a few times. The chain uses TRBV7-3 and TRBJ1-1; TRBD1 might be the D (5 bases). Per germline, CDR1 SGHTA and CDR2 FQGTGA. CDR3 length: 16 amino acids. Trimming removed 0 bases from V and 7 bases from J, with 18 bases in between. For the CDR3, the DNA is TGTGCCAGCAGCTTAACGGTCGGGGCGGGGAAGGTTGAAGCTTTCTTT. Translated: CASSLTVGAGKVEAFF.

The CDR3 protein is CASSLDPTGDSPLHF. DNA of the CDR3: TGTGCCAGCAGCTTGGACCCGACAGGGGATTCACCCCTCCACTTT. The rearrangement links TRBV5-4 to TRBJ1-6; 8 bases are shared with TRBD1. The junction had 4 bases not matched to a gene; V was cut back by 0 bases and J by 8 bases. Germline CDR1 and CDR2: SGHNT and YYREEE (reference sequence). The length of the CDR3 is 15 residues.

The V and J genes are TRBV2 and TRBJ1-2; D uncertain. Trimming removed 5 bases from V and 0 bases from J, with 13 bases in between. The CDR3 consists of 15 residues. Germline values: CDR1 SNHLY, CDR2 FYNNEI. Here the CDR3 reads CASSSTHTTNYGYTF. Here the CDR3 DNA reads TGTGCCAGCAGTTCGACGCACACGACTAACTATGGCTACACCTTC. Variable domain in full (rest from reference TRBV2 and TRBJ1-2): EPEVTQTPSHQVTQMGQEVILRCVPISNHLYFYWYRQILGQKVEFLVSFYNNEISEKSEIFDDQFSVERPDGSNFTLKIRSTKLEDSAMYFCASSSTHTTNYGYTFGSGTRLTVV.

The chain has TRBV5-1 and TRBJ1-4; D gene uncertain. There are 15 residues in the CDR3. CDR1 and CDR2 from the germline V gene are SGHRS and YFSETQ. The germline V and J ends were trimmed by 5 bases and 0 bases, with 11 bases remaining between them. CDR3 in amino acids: CASSPRTATNEKLFF. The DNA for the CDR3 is TGCGCCAGCAGTCCACGGACCGCAACTAATGAAAAACTGTTTTTT.

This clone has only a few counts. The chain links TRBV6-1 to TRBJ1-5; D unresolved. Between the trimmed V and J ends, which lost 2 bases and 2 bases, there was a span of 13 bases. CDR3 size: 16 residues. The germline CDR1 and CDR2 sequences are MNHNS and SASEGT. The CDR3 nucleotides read TGTGCCAGCAGTGAAACTGGATATCATGGCAATCAGCCCCAGCATTTT. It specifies CASSETGYHGNQPQHF.

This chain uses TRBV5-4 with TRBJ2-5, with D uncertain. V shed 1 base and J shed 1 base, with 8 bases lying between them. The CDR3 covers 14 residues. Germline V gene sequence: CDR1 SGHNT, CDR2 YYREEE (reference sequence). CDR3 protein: CASSLTSTQETQYF. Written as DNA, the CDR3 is TGTGCCAGCAGCTTGACGTCTACCCAAGAGACCCAGTACTTC. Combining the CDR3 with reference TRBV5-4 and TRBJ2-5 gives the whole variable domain ETGVTQSPTHLIKTRGQQVTLRCSSQSGHNTVSWYQQALGQGPQFIFQYYREEENGRGNFPPRFSGLQFPNYSSELNVNALELDDSALYLCASSLTSTQETQYFGPGTRLLVL.

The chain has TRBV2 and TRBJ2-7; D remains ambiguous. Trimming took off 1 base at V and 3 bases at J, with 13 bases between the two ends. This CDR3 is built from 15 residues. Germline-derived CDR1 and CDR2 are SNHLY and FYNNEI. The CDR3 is CASSEVSGNYYEQYF. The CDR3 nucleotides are TGTGCCAGCAGTGAAGTGTCAGGTAATTACTACGAGCAGTACTTC.

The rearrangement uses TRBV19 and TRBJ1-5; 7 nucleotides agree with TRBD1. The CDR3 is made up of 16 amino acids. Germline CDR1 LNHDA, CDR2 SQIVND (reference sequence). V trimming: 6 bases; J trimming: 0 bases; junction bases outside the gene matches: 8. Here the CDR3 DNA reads TGTGCCAGTAGAACAAACAGGGGCTATAGCAATCAGCCCCAGCATTTT. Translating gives CASRTNRGYSNQPQHF.

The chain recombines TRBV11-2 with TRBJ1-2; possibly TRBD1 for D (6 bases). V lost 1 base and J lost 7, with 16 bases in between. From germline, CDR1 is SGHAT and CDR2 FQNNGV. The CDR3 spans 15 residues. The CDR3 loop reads CASSLGRQAGSGYTF. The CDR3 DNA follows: TGTGCCAGCAGCTTAGGGCGACAGGCAGGCTCTGGCTACACCTTC.

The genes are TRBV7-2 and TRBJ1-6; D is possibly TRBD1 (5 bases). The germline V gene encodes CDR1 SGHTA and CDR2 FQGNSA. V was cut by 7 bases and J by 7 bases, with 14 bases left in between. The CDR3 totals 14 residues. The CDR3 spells CASTAIGGNSPLHF. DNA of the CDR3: TGTGCCAGCACCGCAATTGGGGGGAATTCACCCCTCCACTTT.

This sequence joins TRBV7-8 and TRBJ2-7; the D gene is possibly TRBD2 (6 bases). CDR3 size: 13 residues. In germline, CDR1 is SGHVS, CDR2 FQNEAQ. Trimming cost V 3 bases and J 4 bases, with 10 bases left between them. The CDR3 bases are TGTGCCAGCAGCTTGGTTAGCGGTTACGAGCAGTACTTC. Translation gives CASSLVSGYEQYF.

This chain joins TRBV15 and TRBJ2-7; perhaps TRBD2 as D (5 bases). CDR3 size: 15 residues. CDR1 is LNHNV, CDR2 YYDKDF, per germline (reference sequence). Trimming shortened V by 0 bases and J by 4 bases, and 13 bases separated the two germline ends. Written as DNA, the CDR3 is TGTGCCACCAGCAGAGAGCGGGCGAACTCTTACGAGCAGTACTTC. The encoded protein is CATSRERANSYEQYF.

The CDR3 DNA sequence: TGTGCCAGCAGGGTGTGGGAAGGCACTGAAGCTTTCTTT. It encodes CASRVWEGTEAFF. V usage is TRBV25-1 and J usage is TRBJ1-1; no reliable D call. V dropped 6 bases and J dropped 4 bases, with 12 bases sitting between them. The CDR3 is 13 residues long. Per the germline V gene, CDR1 is MGHDK and CDR2 is SYGVNS.